The entry below describes one T cell receptor beta chain. Germline V gives CDR1 SEHNR, CDR2 FQNEAQ (reference sequence). The CDR3 totals 15 residues. The ends were cut back, 5 bases at V and 5 bases at J, with 18 bases in the middle. This sample is part of a study of blood T cells in healthy people across ages. PCR was performed a second time for about 7 to 12 cycles using a sample-barcoded 5' primer and a J-beta primer mix. TCRdb re-called the 5' RACE reads with MiXCR, one entry per CDR3 protein. The table lists roughly 1,000,000 distinct CDR3 sequences, 20% to 25% of them singletons. These sequences were also reported in another study, on T cells of mothers and their children.

The chain recombines TRBV7-9 with TRBJ2-5, with D maybe TRBD2 (5 bases). This TCR was sampled from a girl aged 2-10 years in good health. The sample was blood. The CDR3 DNA sequence: TGTGCCAGCAGCATCTCGGGAATGAGACGGGAGACCCAGTACTTC. Protein product: CASSISGMRRETQYF.